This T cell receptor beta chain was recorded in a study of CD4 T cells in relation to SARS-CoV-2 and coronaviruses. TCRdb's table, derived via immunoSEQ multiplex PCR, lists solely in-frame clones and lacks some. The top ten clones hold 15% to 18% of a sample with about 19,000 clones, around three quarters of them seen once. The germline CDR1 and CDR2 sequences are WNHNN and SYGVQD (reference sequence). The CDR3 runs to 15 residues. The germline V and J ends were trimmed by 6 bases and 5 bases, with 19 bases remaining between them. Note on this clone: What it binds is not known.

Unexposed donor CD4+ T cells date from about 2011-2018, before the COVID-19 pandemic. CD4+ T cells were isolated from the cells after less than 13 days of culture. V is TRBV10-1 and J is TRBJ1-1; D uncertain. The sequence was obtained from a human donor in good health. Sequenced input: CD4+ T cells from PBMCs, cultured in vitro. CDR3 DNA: TGCGCCAGCAGGGGAGAGCAACAAGGGAAGACTGAAGCTTTCTTT. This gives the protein CASRGEQQGKTEAFF.